This T cell receptor (beta chain) was recovered during a study of neoadjuvant anti-PD-1 for oral cavity cancer (dated by TCRdb to the early 2020s). Regarding the complete study: Before undergoing curative-intent surgical resection, most patients got three to four biweekly nivolumab doses at 3 mg/kg. Responders were defined as patients with complete response, partial response or stable disease by RECIST 1.1; non-responders were defined as patients with progression. For patients who did not progress, a fourth nivolumab dose was given around day 43, followed by definitive surgical resection on days 50-56. A 33% response rate was observed in the parent correlative cohort, in which approximately 11 patients were included. Broader findings and caveats from the paper: A higher pretreatment blood Treg/Th17 ratio correlated with both higher pretreatment blood TCRbeta clonality and lower post-treatment tumor TCRbeta clonality. After neoadjuvant nivolumab, T cell clonality (Gini index) in PBMCs was significantly higher in non-responders than in responders. TCR analyses included only a few patients per response group, and the authors called for larger cohorts for validation.

A few counts support this clone. Its target antigen remains unknown. No base qualities exist here, and no much larger clone lies one base off it. Taken with the paper, the label for time point translates to: after neoadjuvant nivolumab, at surgical resection. Patients had been newly diagnosed with stage II-IVA oral cavity squamous cell carcinoma, and no prior systemic or radiation treatment had been given to the patients. The cohort was made up of patients with locally advanced, HPV-negative oral cavity squamous cell carcinoma. Peripheral blood mononuclear cells were analyzed directly and were not maintained or expanded in culture. Samples came from a longitudinal correlative study of a single-arm phase II trial of neoadjuvant nivolumab in oral cavity squamous cell carcinoma. Subject-matched pre- and post-treatment PBMCs and tumors from three responders and three non-responders were subjected to genomic DNA-based TCRbeta sequencing. Peripheral blood mononuclear cells were collected before nivolumab treatment and were collected again after treatment, at the time of surgery. Genomic DNA was isolated from PBMCs using the Maxwell RSC DNA from Cells kit.

For deep sequencing of PBMC libraries, mostly 450 to 500 ng of input genomic DNA was used, and six replicates were run per sample. TCRbeta libraries were prepared with the immunoSEQ hsTCRbeta kit according to the manufacturer's instructions. The finished libraries were brought together in one pool at approximately 3.2 nM, which was then read using an Illumina NovaSeq 6000 S4 flow cell. In the original analysis: Raw data preprocessing and quality control were performed with the immunoSEQ Analyzer. The analysis was limited to productive rearrangements, and each clonotype was defined by a unique CDR3 amino acid sequence. Repertoire clonality was estimated as the Gini-Simpson index, which was calculated using the R package tcR. Student's t test was used to compare Gini indices, and Pearson correlation was used to assess associations with tumor size change. TCRdb took over this immuneACCESS table, retaining in-frame rearrangements with V and J assigned. Such tables are incomplete; in checked studies, under half of the missing clones stem from an unresolved V gene, and the remainder is unexplained. For V, J and clone size, that table is used; D and trimming come from the DNA. For this sample there are just over 65,000 clones; roughly 85% appear just once. In total, the top ten clones hold approximately 3.6% of the sample.

The germline V gene (reference sequence) sets CDR1 to SEHNR and CDR2 to FQNEAQ. Trimming costs V 0 bases and J 2 bases, and their ends lie 8 bases apart. CDR3 length: 14 amino acids, cysteine to phenylalanine. Solely the CDR3 DNA is kept, with 42 bases framed from the first base. This chain joins TRBV7-9 to TRBJ2-7; no D gene is confidently identified. The material was PBMCs, obtained after nivolumab (anti-PD-1) treatment. The receptor was isolated from a person between 35 and 79 years old with oral cavity squamous cell carcinoma. The bases read TGTGCCAGCAGCTTAGCTAAACGGACCTACGAGCAGTACTTC. The resulting protein is CASSLAKRTYEQYF.